This is a list of T cell receptor beta chains from one sample in a study of T cells in Graves' hyperthyroidism and ophthalmopathy. TCRdb called the multiplex PCR reads again in MiXCR, with one record for every CDR3 protein. The sample lists 400,000 or so distinct CDR3 sequences, around 15% occurring once. Sequences were obtained from blood. The receptors were gathered from a woman aged 60 to 75 with Graves' ophthalmopathy. The CDR3 runs from the conserved cysteine through the conserved F or W. The D gene is left open where the match is weak. Clone size appears in some rows only: once, few, many, or a class for an expanded clone.

V gene	clone size	D gene	J gene	CDR3 protein	CDR3 DNA
TRBV2	many	TRBD2	TRBJ2-1	CASRGLAAYNEQFF	TGTGCCAGCAGAGGACTAGCGGCCTACAATGAGCAGTTCTTC
TRBV28	few	-	TRBJ2-7	CASSFPGPPYEQYF	TGTGCCAGCAGTTTCCCCGGACCCCCCTACGAGCAGTACTTC
TRBV24-1	-	-	TRBJ2-5	CATSDQAQETQYF	TGTGCCACCAGTGACCAGGCCCAAGAGACCCAGTACTTC
TRBV6-2/TRBV6-3	few	-	TRBJ1-2	CASASVRHYGYTF	TGTGCCAGCGCGTCCGTCAGGCACTATGGCTACACCTTC
TRBV20-1	many	TRBD2	TRBJ2-7	CSARDTGTSGKYEQYF	TGCAGTGCTAGAGACACCGGGACTAGCGGGAAATACGAGCAGTACTTC
TRBV10-3	-	-	TRBJ2-1	CASSAGTVSYNEQFF	TGTGCCAGCTCCGCAGGGACCGTCTCCTACAATGAGCAGTTCTTC
TRBV18	many	-	TRBJ1-5	CASSPLGTSNQPQHF	TGTGCCAGCTCACCCCTCGGGACGAGCAATCAGCCCCAGCATTTT
TRBV9	many	-	TRBJ1-3	CASGGSGNTIYF	TGTGCCAGCGGGGGATCTGGAAACACCATATATTTT
TRBV7-3	many	TRBD1	TRBJ2-2	CASSQDRVTGELFF	TGTGCCAGCAGCCAAGACAGGGTCACCGGGGAGCTGTTTTTT
TRBV4-2	few	-	TRBJ1-1	CASSNTVYTEAFF	TGTGCCAGCAGCAACACAGTATACACTGAAGCTTTCTTT
TRBV5-6	-	TRBD2	TRBJ2-1	CASRKAGNYNEQFF	TGTGCCAGCCGAAAAGCGGGGAATTACAATGAGCAGTTCTTC
TRBV12-3/TRBV12-4	-	TRBD2	TRBJ2-7	CASSFWLAGATYEQYF	TGTGCCAGCAGTTTTTGGCTAGCGGGGGCGACCTACGAGCAGTACTTC
TRBV7-8	many	TRBD2	TRBJ2-1	CASSPAIRLAGGRNEQFF	TGTGCCAGCAGCCCCGCAATCCGACTAGCGGGAGGGCGGAATGAGCAGTTCTTC
TRBV28	-	TRBD2	TRBJ2-3	CASGLAGGPDTQYF	TGTGCCAGCGGACTAGCGGGAGGACCAGATACGCAGTATTTT
TRBV4-1	few	TRBD2	TRBJ2-1	CASSYLAGGSGSSYNEQFF	TGCGCCAGCAGCTACTTAGCGGGAGGCTCCGGGAGCTCCTACAATGAGCAGTTCTTC
TRBV7-7	-	-	TRBJ2-2	CASSLMNTGELFF	TGTGCCAGCAGCCTAATGAACACCGGGGAGCTGTTTTTT
TRBV20-1	few	-	TRBJ2-5	CSASPKAQYF	TGCAGTGCTAGCCCAAAGGCCCAGTACTTC
TRBV7-2	many	TRBD2	TRBJ2-7	CASSLMRGYGEQYF	TGTGCCAGCAGCTTAATGCGGGGGTATGGCGAGCAGTACTTC
TRBV5-1	-	-	TRBJ2-7	CASTQGAGGPLEQYF	TGCGCCAGCACACAGGGGGCGGGAGGGCCCCTCGAGCAGTACTTC
TRBV20-1	many	-	TRBJ1-1	CSGRRGNTEAFF	TGCAGTGGGCGACGGGGGAACACTGAAGCTTTCTTT
TRBV30	-	-	TRBJ2-2	CARSVPLAGELFF	TGTGCCCGGAGTGTTCCCCTCGCCGGGGAGCTGTTTTTT
TRBV6-6	few	-	TRBJ1-2	CASSYSSGAANYGYTF	TGTGCCAGCAGTTACTCGAGCGGGGCAGCTAACTATGGCTACACCTTC
TRBV11-2	many	TRBD1	TRBJ2-7	CASSSIRDRDSYEQYF	TGTGCCAGCAGTTCAATACGGGACAGGGACTCCTACGAGCAGTACTTC
TRBV5-6	many	-	TRBJ1-5	CASSNGQSNQPQHF	TGTGCCAGCAGCAATGGACAGAGCAATCAGCCCCAGCATTTT
TRBV28	many	-	TRBJ2-7	CASSPRGQLGSYEQYF	TGTGCCAGCAGCCCCCGGGGACAACTAGGCTCCTACGAGCAGTACTTC
TRBV14	-	TRBD2	TRBJ2-7	CANSPSPGGLLSEQYF	TGTGCCAACAGCCCCTCGCCGGGAGGTCTACTGTCCGAGCAGTACTTC
TRBV19	many	TRBD2	TRBJ2-2	CASSIRRLAGSTGELFF	TGTGCCAGTAGTATACGGCGACTAGCGGGGTCCACCGGGGAGCTGTTTTTT
TRBV6-1	-	-	TRBJ2-5	CASSEYKGAGETQYF	TGTGCCAGCAGTGAATATAAAGGAGCCGGGGAGACCCAGTACTTC
TRBV24-1	many	-	TRBJ1-2	CATSDLGQPYGYTF	TGTGCCACCAGTGATTTAGGCCAGCCCTATGGCTACACCTTC
TRBV5-1	many	TRBD2	TRBJ2-1	CASSLIGLAGDNEQFF	TGCGCCAGCAGCTTGATCGGGCTAGCGGGAGACAATGAGCAGTTCTTC
TRBV3-1	many	TRBD2	TRBJ2-1	CASSQDGTSGMSNEQFF	TGTGCCAGCAGCCAAGATGGGACTAGCGGGATGAGCAATGAGCAGTTCTTC
TRBV11-3	-	-	TRBJ1-1	CASSLHSGGGARAFF	TGTGCCAGCAGCTTACACTCGGGAGGGGGGGCGCGGGCTTTCTTT
TRBV30	once	-	TRBJ2-7	CAWSQTRGSLEYEQYF	TGTGCCTGGAGCCAAACAAGAGGGTCCTTAGAGTACGAGCAGTACTTC
TRBV6-5	-	-	TRBJ2-7	CASSFTSIEQYF	TGTGCCAGCAGCTTTACTAGCATCGAGCAGTACTTC
TRBV7-8	-	TRBD1	TRBJ1-5	CASSSTGEHNQPQHF	TGTGCCAGCAGCTCAACAGGGGAGCACAATCAGCCCCAGCATTTT
TRBV7-9	many	-	TRBJ1-4	CASLTTRGEKLFF	TGTGCCAGCCTCACAACCCGGGGTGAAAAACTGTTTTTT
TRBV7-3	many	TRBD2	TRBJ2-7	CASSLRRSGSLYEQYF	TGTGCCAGCAGCTTAAGAAGGAGCGGGAGCCTCTACGAGCAGTACTTC
TRBV7-3	-	-	TRBJ2-2	CASSRLEGGTGELFF	TGTGCCAGCAGCCGACTGGAGGGTGGCACCGGGGAGCTGTTTTTT
TRBV5-1	few	TRBD1	TRBJ2-6	CASSLAGTGDTSSGANVLTF	TGCGCCAGCAGCTTAGCCGGGACAGGGGACACGAGCTCTGGGGCCAACGTCCTGACTTTC
TRBV5-6	many	TRBD2	TRBJ2-1	CASSHGLAGYNEQFF	TGTGCCAGCAGCCATGGACTAGCGGGATACAATGAGCAGTTCTTC
TRBV7-9	many	-	TRBJ1-1	CASSPSVPPEAFF	TGTGCCAGCAGCCCGAGTGTACCCCCTGAAGCTTTCTTT
TRBV7-6	many	-	TRBJ2-1	CASSLEAGEQFF	TGTGCCAGCAGCTTAGAGGCGGGTGAGCAGTTCTTC
TRBV28	-	-	TRBJ2-3	CASSRTLAATDTQYF	TGTGCCAGCTCCCGGACTCTAGCCGCGACAGATACGCAGTATTTT
TRBV3-1	many	-	TRBJ1-3	CASSSPGSGNTIYF	TGTGCCAGCAGCTCTCCCGGAAGTGGAAACACCATATATTTT
TRBV20-1	-	TRBD2	TRBJ2-7	CSAFTSGRAGEQYF	TGCAGTGCTTTCACTAGCGGGAGGGCGGGGGAGCAGTACTTC
TRBV5-4	-	TRBD2	TRBJ2-3	CASSKKRWAGLAGGGGTDTQYF	TGTGCCAGCAGCAAGAAGCGGTGGGCGGGACTAGCGGGAGGTGGTGGCACAGATACGCAGTATTTT
TRBV5-1	-	TRBD2	TRBJ2-1	CASSFPEGLAGGIEQFF	TGCGCCAGCAGCTTTCCTGAGGGACTAGCGGGAGGTATTGAGCAGTTCTTC
TRBV7-9	many	-	TRBJ1-6	CASSASMAGATNSPLHF	TGTGCCAGCAGCGCAAGTATGGCGGGGGCCACGAATTCACCCCTCCACTTT
TRBV6-2/TRBV6-3	-	-	TRBJ2-2	CASSPGATGFTGELFF	TGTGCCAGCAGCCCGGGGGCAACGGGGTTCACCGGGGAGCTGTTTTTT
TRBV29-1	few	-	TRBJ2-1	CSLRIYNEQFF	TGCAGCCTTCGGATATACAATGAGCAGTTCTTC
TRBV19	few	-	TRBJ1-5	CASSLGGGLNDQPQHF	TGTGCCAGTAGTCTGGGGGGGGGCTTAAATGATCAGCCCCAGCATTTT
TRBV7-2	many	TRBD1	TRBJ1-2	CASSLSEGQGAGGYTF	TGTGCCAGCAGCTTGAGTGAGGGACAGGGGGCTGGTGGCTACACCTTC
TRBV12-3/TRBV12-4	few	TRBD2	TRBJ2-1	CASSFQRLAHEQFF	TGTGCCAGCAGTTTTCAGCGACTAGCACATGAGCAGTTCTTC
TRBV19	few	-	TRBJ2-7	CASTNNPTGTYEQYF	TGTGCCAGTACAAACAACCCGACGGGAACCTACGAGCAGTACTTC
TRBV12-3/TRBV12-4	few	TRBD1	TRBJ1-5	CASSATGTNQPQHF	TGTGCCAGCAGTGCGACAGGGACTAATCAGCCCCAGCATTTT
TRBV24-1	many	TRBD2	TRBJ2-1	CATSGTPGTSGSSLDEQFF	TGTGCCACCAGTGGCACCCCCGGGACTAGCGGGAGTTCTCTCGATGAGCAGTTCTTC